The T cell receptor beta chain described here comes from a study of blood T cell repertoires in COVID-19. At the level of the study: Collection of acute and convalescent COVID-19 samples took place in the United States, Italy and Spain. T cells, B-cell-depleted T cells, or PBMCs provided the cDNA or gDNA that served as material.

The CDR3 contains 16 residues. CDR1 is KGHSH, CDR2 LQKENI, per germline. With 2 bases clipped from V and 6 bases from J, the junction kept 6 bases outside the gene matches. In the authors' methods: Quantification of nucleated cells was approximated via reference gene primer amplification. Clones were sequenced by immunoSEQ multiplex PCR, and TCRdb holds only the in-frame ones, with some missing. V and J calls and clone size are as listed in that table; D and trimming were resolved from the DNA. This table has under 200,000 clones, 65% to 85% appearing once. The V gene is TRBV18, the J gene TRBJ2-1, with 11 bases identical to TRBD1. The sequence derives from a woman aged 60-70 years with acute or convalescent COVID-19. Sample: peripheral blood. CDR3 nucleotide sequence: TGTGCCAGCTCACCAAGCCCGGGACAGGGGGGCAATGAGCAGTTCTTC. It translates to CASSPSPGQGGNEQFF.